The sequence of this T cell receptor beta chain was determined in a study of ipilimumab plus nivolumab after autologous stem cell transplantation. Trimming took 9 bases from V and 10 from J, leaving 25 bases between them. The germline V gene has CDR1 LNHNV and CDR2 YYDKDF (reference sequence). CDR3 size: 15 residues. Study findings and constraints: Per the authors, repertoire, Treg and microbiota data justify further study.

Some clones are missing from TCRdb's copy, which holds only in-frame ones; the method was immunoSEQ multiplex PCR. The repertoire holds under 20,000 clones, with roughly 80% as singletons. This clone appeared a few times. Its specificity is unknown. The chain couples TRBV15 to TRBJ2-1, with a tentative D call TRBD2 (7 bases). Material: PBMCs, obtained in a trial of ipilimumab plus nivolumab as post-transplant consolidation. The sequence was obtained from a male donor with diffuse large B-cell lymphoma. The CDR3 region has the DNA TGTGCCACGAGAGAAGGTGGGGGGGCCGAATGGGAGCAGTTCTTC. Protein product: CATREGGGAEWEQFF.